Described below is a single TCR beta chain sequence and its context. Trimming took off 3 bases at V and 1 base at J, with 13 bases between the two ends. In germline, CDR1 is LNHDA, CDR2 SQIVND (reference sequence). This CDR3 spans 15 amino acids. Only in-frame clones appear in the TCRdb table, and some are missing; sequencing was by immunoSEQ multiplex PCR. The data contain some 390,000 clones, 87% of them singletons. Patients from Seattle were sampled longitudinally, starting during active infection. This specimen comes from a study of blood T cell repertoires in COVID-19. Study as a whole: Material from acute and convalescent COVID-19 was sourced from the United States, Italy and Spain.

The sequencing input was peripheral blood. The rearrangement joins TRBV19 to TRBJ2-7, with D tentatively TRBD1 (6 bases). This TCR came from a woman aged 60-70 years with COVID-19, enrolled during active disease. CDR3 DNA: TGTGCCAGTAGTATTACTCGGACAGCGTCCTACGAGCAGTACTTC. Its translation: CASSITRTASYEQYF.